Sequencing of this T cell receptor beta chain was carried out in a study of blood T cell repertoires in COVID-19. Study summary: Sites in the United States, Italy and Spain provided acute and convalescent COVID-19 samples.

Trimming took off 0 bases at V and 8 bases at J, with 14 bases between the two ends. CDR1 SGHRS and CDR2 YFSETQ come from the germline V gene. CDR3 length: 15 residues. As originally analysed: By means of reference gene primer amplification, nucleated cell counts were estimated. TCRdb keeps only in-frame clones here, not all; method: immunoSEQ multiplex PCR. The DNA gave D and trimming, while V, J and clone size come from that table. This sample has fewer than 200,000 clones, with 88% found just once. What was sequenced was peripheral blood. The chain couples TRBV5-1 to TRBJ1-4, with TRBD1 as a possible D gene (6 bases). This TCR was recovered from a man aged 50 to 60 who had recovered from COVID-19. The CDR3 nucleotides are TGCGCCAGCAGCTTGGTGGGGGGGCAGGAAGAAAAACTGTTTTTT. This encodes CASSLVGGQEEKLFF.